There are a few counts of the clone carrying this T cell receptor beta chain. This CDR3 contains 13 residues. The data are from a study of blood T cell repertoires in COVID-19. As for the study in general: Both acute and convalescent COVID-19 samples were obtained from the United States, Italy and Spain. T cells, B-cell-depleted T cells, or PBMCs provided the cDNA or gDNA that served as material.

Original handling: Amplification from reference gene primers served as the basis for estimated nucleated cell counts. TCRdb's copy holds only in-frame clones and misses some; the assay was immunoSEQ multiplex PCR. For V, J and clone size, that table is used; D and trimming come from the DNA. The data show 200,000 to 250,000 clones, over 80% seen once. The sample comprised peripheral blood. The chain combines TRBV21-1 with TRBJ2-2; the table's TRBD2 call for D was not verified on the DNA. TRBV21-1 is a listed pseudogene. The TCR originated in a human donor in a cohort sampled during active COVID-19. The CDR3 region is CASSKEVRGELFF. The CDR3 region has the DNA TGTGCCAGCAGCAAAGAGGTGAGGGGGGAGCTGTTTTTT.